This TCR beta chain originates from a study of blood T cell repertoires in COVID-19. In the study overall: Samples taken during acute and convalescent COVID-19 were collected in the United States, Italy and Spain. Sources were T cells, B-cell-depleted T cells, or PBMCs; the material itself was cDNA or gDNA.

Data came from immunoSEQ multiplex PCR; TCRdb stores just in-frame clones and leaves some out. Counted here are fewer than 80,000 clones, roughly 85% occurring once; the ten biggest clones make up 8% to 10%. The clonotype originates from an elderly woman with acute or convalescent COVID-19. Sample: peripheral blood.

The CDR3 region has the DNA TGCGCCAGCAGTGGGACAGAGAGCTCCTATAATTCACCCCTCCACTTT. Protein sequence: CASSGTESSYNSPLHF. V and J are TRBV10-2 and TRBJ1-6; TRBD1 is a possible D gene (6 bases). This CDR3 region has 16 residues. Trimming shortened V by 4 bases and J by 0 bases, and 10 bases separated the two germline ends. Germline CDR1 and CDR2: WSHSY and SAAADI.